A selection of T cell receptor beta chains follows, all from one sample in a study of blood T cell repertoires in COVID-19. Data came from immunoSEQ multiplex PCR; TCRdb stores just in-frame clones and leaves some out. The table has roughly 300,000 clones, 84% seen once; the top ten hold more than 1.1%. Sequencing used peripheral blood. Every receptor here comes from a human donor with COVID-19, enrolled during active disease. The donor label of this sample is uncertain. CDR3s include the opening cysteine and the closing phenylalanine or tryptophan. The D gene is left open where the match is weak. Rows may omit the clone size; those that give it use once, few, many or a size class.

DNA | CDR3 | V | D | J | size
TGTGCCAGTGCGGGGGCCTCCTACAATGAGCAGTTCTTC | CASAGASYNEQFF | TRBV19 | - | TRBJ2-1 | -
TGTGCCAGCAGCCCCGGGACAGGGGGTGGGGGCACTGAAGCTTTCTTT | CASSPGTGGGGTEAFF | TRBV5-6 | TRBD1 | TRBJ1-1 | -
TGTGCCAGTAGTAATCGGGAAGCCGGGGAGCTGTTTTTT | CASSNREAGELFF | TRBV19 | - | TRBJ2-2 | -
TGTGCCACCAGCAGAGGTTCGGCGGTGGAGGGCACTGAAGCTTTCTTT | CATSRGSAVEGTEAFF | TRBV15 | - | TRBJ1-1 | -
TGCGCCAGCAGCCCAGGGCGTATGTTGAACACTGAAGCTTTCTTT | CASSPGRMLNTEAFF | TRBV5-1 | - | TRBJ1-1 | -
TGTGCCAGTAGTATGAGCACCGGGGCCTACGAGCAGTACTTC | CASSMSTGAYEQYF | TRBV19 | - | TRBJ2-7 | few
TGTGCCAGCAGCCAACTCGGGGGGACCTCCTACGAGCAGTACTTC | CASSQLGGTSYEQYF | TRBV11-3 | TRBD2 | TRBJ2-7 | few
TGTGCCAGCTCACTAGCTAGCGGGAGGGCCTACAATGAGCAGTTCTTC | CASSLASGRAYNEQFF | TRBV18 | TRBD2 | TRBJ2-1 | -
TGTGCCAGCAGCCAGCTGCTAGCGGGAGAGAATGAGCAGTTCTTC | CASSQLLAGENEQFF | TRBV14 | TRBD2 | TRBJ2-1 | -
TGTGCCAGCAGCCCCTTGCGGGAGGGTGTCACAGATACGCAGTATTTT | CASSPLREGVTDTQYF | TRBV7-9 | TRBD2 | TRBJ2-3 | -
TGTGCCAGCAGTGGACAGGCTCCGAGGCGAGCTTTCTTT | CASSGQAPRRAFF | TRBV27 | TRBD1 | TRBJ1-1 | -
TGCGCCAGCAGGGAACAGGGAAACACCGGGGAGCTGTTTTTT | CASREQGNTGELFF | TRBV10-1 | - | TRBJ2-2 | few
TGTGCCAGCAGCTTATCCACAGTTACGACTAGCGGGAGAACAGATACGCAGTATTTT | CASSLSTVTTSGRTDTQYF | TRBV11-3 | TRBD2 | TRBJ2-3 | -
TGTGCCTGGAGTGTAAAGGGGACCTACAATGAGCAGTTCTTC | CAWSVKGTYNEQFF | TRBV30 | - | TRBJ2-1 | -
TGCGCCAGCAGCCGGACAGGGCTGACCTACGAGCAGTACTTC | CASSRTGLTYEQYF | TRBV5-1 | TRBD1 | TRBJ2-7 | -
TGTGCCATCAGTGACGGGACAGGGGCCTATGGCTACACCTTC | CAISDGTGAYGYTF | TRBV10-3 | TRBD1 | TRBJ1-2 | -
TGCAGCGTTGAAGATCAGTCCGGCGGGAGGGTGGACGAGCAGTACTTC | CSVEDQSGGRVDEQYF | TRBV29-1 | TRBD2 | TRBJ2-7 | -
TGTGCCAGCAGCTCCTCCCCACAGGGCTACGAGCAGTACTTC | CASSSSPQGYEQYF | TRBV7-9 | - | TRBJ2-7 | -
TGTGCCAGCAGCGACGGGACAGGGATATATGAGCGTGGCTACACCTTC | CASSDGTGIYERGYTF | TRBV11-2 | TRBD1 | TRBJ1-2 | -
TGTGCCAGTAGTATCCTAGCGGGAGGTGTCACCGGGGAGCTGTTTTTT | CASSILAGGVTGELFF | TRBV19 | TRBD2 | TRBJ2-2 | -
TGTGCCAGTAAGGGACAGGCTACCCGCGGCTACGAGCAGTACTTC | CASKGQATRGYEQYF | TRBV19 | TRBD1 | TRBJ2-7 | -
TGTGCCAGCAGTAGTGAGCTTGGCTACACCTTC | CASSSELGYTF | TRBV6-5 | - | TRBJ1-2 | -
TGTGCCAGCAGCTTAGCTTATGACAGGCTATCGCACACTGAAGCTTTCTTT | CASSLAYDRLSHTEAFF | TRBV7-2 | - | TRBJ1-1 | few
TGCGCCAGCCGCGGTAGCGGGCAAGAGACCCAGTACTTC | CASRGSGQETQYF | TRBV5-1 | TRBD2 | TRBJ2-5 | -
TGTGCCAGCAGCTTAGCCGACTTACGGGAGGGCTACGAGCAGTACTTC | CASSLADLREGYEQYF | TRBV7-2 | TRBD2 | TRBJ2-7 | -
TGTGCCAGCACCGCATATAGCGGGAGTCCTCACAATGAGCAGTTCTTC | CASTAYSGSPHNEQFF | TRBV2 | TRBD2 | TRBJ2-1 | -
TGTGCCAGTCTGCGGGCCTCTAGCACAGATACGCAGTATTTT | CASLRASSTDTQYF | TRBV2 | - | TRBJ2-3 | -
TGTGCCAGCAGCCCCAGATCTCTAGCGGGAGCCGGAGTACCCTACAATGAGCAGTTCTTC | CASSPRSLAGAGVPYNEQFF | TRBV11-3 | TRBD2 | TRBJ2-1 | few
TGTGCCAGCTCACCCGGGACAGGGGTCTACGAGCAGTACTTC | CASSPGTGVYEQYF | TRBV18 | TRBD1 | TRBJ2-7 | once
TGTGCCAGCAGCGGATCTAGCGGAGGGCAATACAATGAGCAGTTCTTC | CASSGSSGGQYNEQFF | TRBV9 | TRBD2 | TRBJ2-1 | -